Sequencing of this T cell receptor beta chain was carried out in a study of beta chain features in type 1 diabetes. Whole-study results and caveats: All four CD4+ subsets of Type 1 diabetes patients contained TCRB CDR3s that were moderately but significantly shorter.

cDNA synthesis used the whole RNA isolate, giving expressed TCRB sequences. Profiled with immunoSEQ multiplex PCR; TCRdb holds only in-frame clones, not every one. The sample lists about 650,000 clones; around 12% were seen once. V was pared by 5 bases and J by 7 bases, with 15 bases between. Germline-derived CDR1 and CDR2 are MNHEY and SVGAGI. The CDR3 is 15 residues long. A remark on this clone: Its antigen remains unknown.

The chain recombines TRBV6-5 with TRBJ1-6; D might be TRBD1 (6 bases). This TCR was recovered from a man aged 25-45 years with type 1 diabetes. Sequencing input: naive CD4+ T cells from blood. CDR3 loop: CASSPEGGLNSPLHF. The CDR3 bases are TGTGCCAGCAGTCCTGAAGGGGGTCTAAATTCACCCCTCCACTTT.